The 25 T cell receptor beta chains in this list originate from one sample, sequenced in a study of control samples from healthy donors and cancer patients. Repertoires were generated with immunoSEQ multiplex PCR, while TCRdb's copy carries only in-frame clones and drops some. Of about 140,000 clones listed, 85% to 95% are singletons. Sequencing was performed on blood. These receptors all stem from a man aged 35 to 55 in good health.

Here the CDR3 reads CASSLSTDTQYF. The CDR3 DNA sequence: TGTGCCAGCAGCCTTAGCACAGATACGCAGTATTTT. The chain is built from TRBV12-3 or TRBV12-4 and TRBJ2-3; D is unclear. The CDR3 extends over 12 amino acids. V was clipped by 6 bases and J by 0 bases, with 4 bases between them.

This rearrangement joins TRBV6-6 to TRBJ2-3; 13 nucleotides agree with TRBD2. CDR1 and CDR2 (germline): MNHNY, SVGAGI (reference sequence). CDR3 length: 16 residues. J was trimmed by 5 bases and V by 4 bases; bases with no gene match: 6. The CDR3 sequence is CASSSRLAGGGDTQYF. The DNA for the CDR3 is TGTGCCAGCAGTTCCCGACTAGCGGGAGGCGGAGATACGCAGTATTTT.

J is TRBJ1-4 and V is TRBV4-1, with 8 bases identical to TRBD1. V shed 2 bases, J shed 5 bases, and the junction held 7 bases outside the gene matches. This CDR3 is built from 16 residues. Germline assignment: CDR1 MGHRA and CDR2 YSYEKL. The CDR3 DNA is TGCGCCAGCAGCCAAATCGGACAGGGAATAAATGAAAAACTGTTTTTT. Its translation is CASSQIGQGINEKLFF.

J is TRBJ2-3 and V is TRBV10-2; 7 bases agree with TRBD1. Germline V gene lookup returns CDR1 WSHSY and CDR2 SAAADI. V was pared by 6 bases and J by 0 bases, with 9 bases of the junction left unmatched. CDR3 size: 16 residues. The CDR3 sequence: CASSIRTGRSTDTQYF. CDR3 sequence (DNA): TGCGCCAGCAGCATAAGGACAGGAAGAAGCACAGATACGCAGTATTTT.

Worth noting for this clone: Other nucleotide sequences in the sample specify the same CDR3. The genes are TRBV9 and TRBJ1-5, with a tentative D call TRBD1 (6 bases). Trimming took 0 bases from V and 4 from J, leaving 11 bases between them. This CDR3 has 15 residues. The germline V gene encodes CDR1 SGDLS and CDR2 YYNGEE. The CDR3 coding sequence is TGTGCCAGCAGCGTAGGGGGGGGCAGGAATCAGCCCCAGCATTTT. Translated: CASSVGGGRNQPQHF.

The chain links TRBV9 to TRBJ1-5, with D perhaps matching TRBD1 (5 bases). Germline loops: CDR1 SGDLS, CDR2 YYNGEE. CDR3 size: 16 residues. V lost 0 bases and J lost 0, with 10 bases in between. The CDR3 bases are TGTGCCAGCAGCGTAGATAGGGGTCATAGCAATCAGCCCCAGCATTTT. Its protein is CASSVDRGHSNQPQHF.

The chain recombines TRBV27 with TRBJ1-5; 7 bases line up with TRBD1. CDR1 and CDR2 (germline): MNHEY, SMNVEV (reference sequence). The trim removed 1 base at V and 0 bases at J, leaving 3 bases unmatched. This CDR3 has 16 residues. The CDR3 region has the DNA TGTGCCAGCAGTTTATTGGGACAGAATAGCAATCAGCCCCAGCATTTT. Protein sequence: CASSLLGQNSNQPQHF.

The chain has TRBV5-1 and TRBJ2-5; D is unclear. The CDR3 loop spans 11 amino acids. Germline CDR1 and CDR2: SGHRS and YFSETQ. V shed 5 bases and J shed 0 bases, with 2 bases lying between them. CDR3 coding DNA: TGCGCCAGCAGGTACCAAGAGACCCAGTACTTC. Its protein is CASRYQETQYF.

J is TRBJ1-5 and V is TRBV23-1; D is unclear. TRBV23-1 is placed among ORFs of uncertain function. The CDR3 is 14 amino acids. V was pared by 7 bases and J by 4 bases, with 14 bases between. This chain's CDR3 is CASTQSGRNQPQHF. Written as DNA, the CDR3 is TGCGCCAGCACTCAGTCGGGAAGAAATCAGCCCCAGCATTTT.

The CDR3 DNA reads as TGCGCCAGCAGCCAAGTTGTTTTGGCATACGAGCAGTACTTC. This gives the protein CASSQVVLAYEQYF. The chain is built from TRBV4-1 and TRBJ2-7; D ambiguous. The CDR3 is made up of 14 amino acids. V was pared by 1 base and J by 4 bases, with 11 bases between. Germline CDR1 and CDR2: MGHRA and YSYEKL.

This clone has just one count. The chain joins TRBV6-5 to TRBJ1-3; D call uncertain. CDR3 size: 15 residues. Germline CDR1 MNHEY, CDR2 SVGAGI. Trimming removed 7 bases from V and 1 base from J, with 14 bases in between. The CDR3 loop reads CASTPLTLSGNTIYF. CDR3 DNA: TGTGCCAGCACTCCCTTGACCCTGTCTGGAAACACCATATATTTT.

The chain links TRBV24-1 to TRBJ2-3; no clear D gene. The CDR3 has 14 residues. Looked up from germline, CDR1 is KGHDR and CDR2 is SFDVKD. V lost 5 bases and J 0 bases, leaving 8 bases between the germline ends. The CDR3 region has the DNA TGTGCCACCAGTGCTCCGGACAGCACAGATACGCAGTATTTT. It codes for CATSAPDSTDTQYF.

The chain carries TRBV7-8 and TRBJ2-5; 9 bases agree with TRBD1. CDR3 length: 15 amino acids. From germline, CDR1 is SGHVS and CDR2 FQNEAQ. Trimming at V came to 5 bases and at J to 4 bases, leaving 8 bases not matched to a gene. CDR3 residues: CASSVTGGLSETQYF. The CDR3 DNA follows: TGTGCCAGCAGCGTTACAGGGGGCTTATCAGAGACCCAGTACTTC.

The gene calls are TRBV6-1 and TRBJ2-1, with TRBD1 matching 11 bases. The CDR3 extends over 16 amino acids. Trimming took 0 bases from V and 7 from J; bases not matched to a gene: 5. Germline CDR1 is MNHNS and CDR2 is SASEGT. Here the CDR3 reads CASSEAPGQGGNEQFF. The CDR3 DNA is TGTGCCAGCAGTGAAGCGCCGGGACAGGGGGGGAATGAGCAGTTCTTC.

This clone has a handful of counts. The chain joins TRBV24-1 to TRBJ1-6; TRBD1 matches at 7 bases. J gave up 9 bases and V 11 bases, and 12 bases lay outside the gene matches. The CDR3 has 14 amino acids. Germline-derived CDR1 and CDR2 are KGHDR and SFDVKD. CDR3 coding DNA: TGTGCCATCGCCTCCGGGACAGAACTTTCACCCCTCCACTTT. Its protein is CAIASGTELSPLHF.

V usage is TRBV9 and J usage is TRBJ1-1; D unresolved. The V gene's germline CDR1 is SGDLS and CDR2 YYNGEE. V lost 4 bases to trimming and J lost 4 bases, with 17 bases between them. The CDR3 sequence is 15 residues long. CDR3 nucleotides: TGTGCCAGCAGCTCTTATAGTTCGGGGAGCACTGAAGCTTTCTTT. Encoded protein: CASSSYSSGSTEAFF.

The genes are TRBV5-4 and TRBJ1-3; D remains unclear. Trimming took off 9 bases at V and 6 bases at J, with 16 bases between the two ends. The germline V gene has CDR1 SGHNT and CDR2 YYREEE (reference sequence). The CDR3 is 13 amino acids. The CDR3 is CATNSREENTIYF. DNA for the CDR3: TGTGCCACCAACTCCCGGGAGGAAAACACCATATATTTT.

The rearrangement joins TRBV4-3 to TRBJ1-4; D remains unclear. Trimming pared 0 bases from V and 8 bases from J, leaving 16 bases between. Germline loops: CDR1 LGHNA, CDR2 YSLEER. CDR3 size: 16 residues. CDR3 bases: TGCGCCAGCAGCCAAGAAGATTCGGGGTTGGGAGAAAAACTGTTTTTT. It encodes CASSQEDSGLGEKLFF.

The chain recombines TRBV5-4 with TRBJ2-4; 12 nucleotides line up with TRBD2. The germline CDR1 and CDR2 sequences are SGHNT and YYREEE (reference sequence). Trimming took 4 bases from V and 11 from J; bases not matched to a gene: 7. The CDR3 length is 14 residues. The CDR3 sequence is CASSPGLAGTVQYF. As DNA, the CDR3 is TGTGCCAGCAGCCCAGGACTAGCGGGGACCGTTCAGTACTTC.

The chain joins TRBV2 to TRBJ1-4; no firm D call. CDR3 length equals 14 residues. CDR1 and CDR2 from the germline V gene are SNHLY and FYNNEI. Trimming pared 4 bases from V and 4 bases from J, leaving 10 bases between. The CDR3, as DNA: TGTGCCAGCAGTGTTCAGGCAGTTAATGAAAAACTGTTTTTT. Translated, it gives CASSVQAVNEKLFF.

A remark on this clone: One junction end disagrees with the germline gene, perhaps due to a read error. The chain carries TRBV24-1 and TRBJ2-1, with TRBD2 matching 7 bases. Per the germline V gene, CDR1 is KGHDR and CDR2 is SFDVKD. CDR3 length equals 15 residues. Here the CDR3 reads CAPSDWGGLGGEQFF. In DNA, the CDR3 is TGTGCCCCCAGTGATTGGGGGGGACTTGGGGGAGAGCAGTTCTTC.

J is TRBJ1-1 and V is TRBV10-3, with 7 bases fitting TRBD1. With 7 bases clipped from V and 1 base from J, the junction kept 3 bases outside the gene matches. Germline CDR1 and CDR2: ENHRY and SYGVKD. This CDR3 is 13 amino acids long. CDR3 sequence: CAITGTENTEAFF. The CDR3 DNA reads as TGTGCCATCACTGGGACAGAGAACACTGAAGCTTTCTTT.

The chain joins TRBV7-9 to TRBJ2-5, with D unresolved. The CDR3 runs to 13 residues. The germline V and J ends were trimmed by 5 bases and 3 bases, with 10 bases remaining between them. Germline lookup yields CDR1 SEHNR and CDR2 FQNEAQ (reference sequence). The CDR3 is CASSPLEKETQYF. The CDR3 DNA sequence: TGTGCCAGCAGCCCCCTGGAGAAAGAGACCCAGTACTTC.

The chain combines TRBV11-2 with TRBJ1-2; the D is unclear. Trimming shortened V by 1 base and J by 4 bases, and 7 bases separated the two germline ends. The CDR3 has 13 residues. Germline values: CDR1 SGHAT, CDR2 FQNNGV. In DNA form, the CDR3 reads TGTGCCAGCAGCTTAGGACGGATCTATGGCTACACCTTC. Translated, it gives CASSLGRIYGYTF. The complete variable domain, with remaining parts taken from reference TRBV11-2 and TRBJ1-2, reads EAGVAQSPRYKIIEKRQSVAFWCNPISGHATLYWYQQILGQGPKLLIQFQNNGVVDDSQLPKDRFSAERLKGVDSTLKIQPAKLEDSAVYLCASSLGRIYGYTFGSGTRLTVV.

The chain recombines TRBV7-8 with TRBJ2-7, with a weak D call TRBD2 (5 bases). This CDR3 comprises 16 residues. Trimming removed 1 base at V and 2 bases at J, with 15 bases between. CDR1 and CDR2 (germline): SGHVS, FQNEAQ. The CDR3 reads CASSLGLERMTYEQYF. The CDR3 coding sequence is TGTGCCAGCAGCTTAGGACTGGAGCGGATGACCTACGAGCAGTACTTC.